This T cell receptor beta chain was identified in a study of radiotherapy plus CTLA-4 blockade in lung cancer. Across the study: There were objective responses in roughly 18% of patients, and around 31% had disease control.

Enrolled patients, whose metastatic non-small-cell lung cancer was chemo-refractory, received focal radiation plus CTLA-4 blockade with ipilimumab. Regarding the study as a whole: Best predicting response, reportedly, were early blood T cell clone dynamics, with interferon-beta.

Assay: immunoSEQ multiplex PCR; the TCRdb copy retains only in-frame clones and omits some. The sample has tens of thousands of clones, around 84% seen once; the top ten hold 15% to 20%. In the case of this clone: The antigen is unknown.

V dropped 8 bases and J dropped 7 bases, with 8 bases sitting between them. The length of the CDR3 is 11 residues. Per germline, CDR1 SNHLY and CDR2 FYNNEI. The J gene is TRBJ1-4, the V gene TRBV2; D is unclear. The sequence came from a human donor with non-small cell lung cancer that progressed on radiotherapy plus ipilimumab. The sample here was peripheral blood, taken from a patient treated with radiotherapy plus ipilimumab. The CDR3 reads CASGLGEKLFF. The CDR3 coding sequence is TGTGCCAGCGGCCTCGGTGAAAAACTGTTTTTT.